This TCR beta chain was profiled in a study of blood T cell repertoires in COVID-19. Study context: Some COVID-19 samples were acute and others convalescent; all came from the United States, Italy and Spain. T cells, B-cell-depleted T cells, or PBMCs provided the cDNA or gDNA that served as material.

Per the authors' pipeline: Amplifying reference gene primers gave estimates of nucleated cell counts. Libraries were prepared by immunoSEQ multiplex PCR; TCRdb keeps only in-frame clonotypes and omits some of them. V and J calls and clone size follow that table, whereas D and trimming were derived from the DNA. The sample contains around 400,000 clones, approximately 90% of which appear only once. Within 2 weeks of study entry, exposed participants had contacted a PCR-confirmed or clinician-diagnosed COVID-19 case. Unmatched junction bases numbered 8, after V lost 5 bases and J lost 3 bases. The CDR3 totals 15 residues. Germline CDR1 SGHRS, CDR2 YFSETQ.

Source material: PBMCs or T cells enriched from blood (not recorded which). The receptor's source is a woman aged 40 to 50 who had been exposed to COVID-19. The J gene is TRBJ2-1, the V gene TRBV5-1, with TRBD1 matching over 7 bases. CDR3 nucleotides: TGCGCCAGCAGTCGTAGTGGGGACAGCTACAATGAGCAGTTCTTC. It codes for CASSRSGDSYNEQFF. The whole variable domain, remainder taken from reference TRBV5-1 and TRBJ2-1, is KAGVTQTPRYLIKTRGQQVTLSCSPISGHRSVSWYQQTPGQGLQFLFEYFSETQRNKGNFPGRFSGRQFSNSRSEMNVSTLELGDSALYLCASSRSGDSYNEQFFGPGTRLTVL.